This TCR beta chain came from a study of blood T cell repertoires in COVID-19. Background on the study: Specimens from acute and convalescent COVID-19 originated in the United States, Italy and Spain.

V dropped 7 bases and J dropped 1; count of bases not matched to a gene: 5. CDR1 GTSNPN and CDR2 SVGIG come from the germline V gene (reference sequence). This CDR3 region has 14 residues. In the original processing: Researchers report that nucleated cell counts were estimated from reference gene primer amplification. This table comes from immunoSEQ multiplex PCR, and its TCRdb copy is limited to in-frame clones, with some not included. D and trimming were read from the DNA, whereas the V and J calls and clone size are those reported in that table. The table shows around 300,000 clones, with 83% occurring only once.

Sequenced: peripheral blood. V is TRBV30 and J is TRBJ2-2, with TRBD1 matching 8 bases. The TCR originated in a woman between 50 and 59 years old who had recovered from COVID-19. CDR3 DNA sequence: TGTGCCTCCCCAGGGACAGGGAACACCGGGGAGCTGTTTTTT. Translation: CASPGTGNTGELFF.